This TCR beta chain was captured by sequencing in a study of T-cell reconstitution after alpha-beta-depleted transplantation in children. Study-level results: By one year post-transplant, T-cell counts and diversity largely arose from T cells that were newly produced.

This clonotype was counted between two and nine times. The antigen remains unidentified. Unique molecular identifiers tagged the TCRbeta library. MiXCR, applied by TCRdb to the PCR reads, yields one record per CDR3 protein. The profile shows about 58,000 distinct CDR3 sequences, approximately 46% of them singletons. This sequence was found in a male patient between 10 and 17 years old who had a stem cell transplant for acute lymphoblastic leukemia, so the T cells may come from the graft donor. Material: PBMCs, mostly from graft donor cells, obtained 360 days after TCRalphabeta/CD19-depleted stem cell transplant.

The CDR3 region has the DNA TGCAGCGCTAGTCAACAGGGATGGGATGAAAAACTGTTTTTT. Translating it yields CSASQQGWDEKLFF. The chain employs TRBV29-1 and TRBJ1-4; tentatively, D is TRBD1 (6 bases). The germline V and J ends were trimmed by 7 bases and 6 bases, with 18 bases remaining between them. From germline, CDR1 is SQVTM and CDR2 ANQGSEA. The CDR3 loop spans 14 amino acids.